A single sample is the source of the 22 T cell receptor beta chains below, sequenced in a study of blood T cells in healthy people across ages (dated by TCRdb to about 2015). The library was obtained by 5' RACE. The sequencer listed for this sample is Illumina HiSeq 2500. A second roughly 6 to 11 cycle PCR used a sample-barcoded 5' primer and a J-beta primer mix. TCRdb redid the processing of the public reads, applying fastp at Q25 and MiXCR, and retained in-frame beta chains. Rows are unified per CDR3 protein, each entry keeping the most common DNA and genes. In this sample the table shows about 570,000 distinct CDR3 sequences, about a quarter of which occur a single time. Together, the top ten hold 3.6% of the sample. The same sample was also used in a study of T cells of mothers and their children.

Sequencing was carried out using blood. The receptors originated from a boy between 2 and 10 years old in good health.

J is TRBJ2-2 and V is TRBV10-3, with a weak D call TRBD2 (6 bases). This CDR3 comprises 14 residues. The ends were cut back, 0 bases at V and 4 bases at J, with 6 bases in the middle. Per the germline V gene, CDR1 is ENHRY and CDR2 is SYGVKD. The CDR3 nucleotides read TGTGCCATCAGTGAGTCGACTAGCACCGGGGAGCTGTTTTTT. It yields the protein CAISESTSTGELFF.

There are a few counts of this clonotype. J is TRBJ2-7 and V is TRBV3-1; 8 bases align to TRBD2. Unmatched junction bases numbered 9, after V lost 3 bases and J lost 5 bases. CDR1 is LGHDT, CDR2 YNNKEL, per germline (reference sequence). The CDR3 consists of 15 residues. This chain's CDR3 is CASSHAGLESHEQYF. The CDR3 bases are TGTGCCAGCAGCCATGCGGGACTAGAGTCCCACGAGCAGTACTTC.

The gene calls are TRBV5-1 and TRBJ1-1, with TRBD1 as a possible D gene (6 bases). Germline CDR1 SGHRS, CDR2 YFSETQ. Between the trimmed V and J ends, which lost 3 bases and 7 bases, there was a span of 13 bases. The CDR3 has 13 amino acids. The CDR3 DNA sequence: TGCGCCAGCAGCTGCACAGGGAATGATGAAGCTTTCTTT. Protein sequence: CASSCTGNDEAFF.

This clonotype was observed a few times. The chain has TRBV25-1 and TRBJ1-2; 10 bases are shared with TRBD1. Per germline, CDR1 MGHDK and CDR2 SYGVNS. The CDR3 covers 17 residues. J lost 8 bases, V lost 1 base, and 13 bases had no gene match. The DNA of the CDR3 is TGTGCCAGCAGTGAATCCGGGACAGGGGATCCGTCCTGCGGCTACACCTTC. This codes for CASSESGTGDPSCGYTF.

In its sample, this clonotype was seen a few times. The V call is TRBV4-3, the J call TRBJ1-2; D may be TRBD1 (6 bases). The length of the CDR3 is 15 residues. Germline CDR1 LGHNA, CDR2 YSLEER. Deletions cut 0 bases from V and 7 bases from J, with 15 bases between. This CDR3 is CASSQERGAFTGYTF. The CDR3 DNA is TGCGCCAGCAGCCAAGAAAGGGGGGCATTTACTGGCTACACCTTC.

The CDR3 DNA is TGTGCCAGCAGCCCCCAGCCCGAGTGGGCAGATACGCAGTATTTT. Translation: CASSPQPEWADTQYF. The V gene is TRBV5-6, the J gene TRBJ2-3; unclear D gene. Looked up from germline, CDR1 is SGHDT and CDR2 is YYEEEE. The CDR3 length is 15 residues. V was pared by 4 bases and J by 4 bases, with 16 bases between.

CDR3 amino acids: CASGLWTSGLSYEQYF. The DNA of the CDR3 is TGTGCTAGTGGTTTGTGGACTAGCGGGCTCTCCTACGAGCAGTACTTC. The gene calls are TRBV12-5 and TRBJ2-7; 11 nucleotides align to TRBD2. V shed 2 bases, J shed 0 bases, and the junction held 3 bases outside the gene matches. Germline V lookup: CDR1 LGHNT, CDR2 FRNRAP. The CDR3 is 16 residues long.

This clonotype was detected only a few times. The CDR3 sequence is CASSVGGHSPLHF. For the CDR3, the DNA is TGTGCCAGCAGCGTAGGAGGCCATTCACCCCTCCACTTT. The chain combines TRBV9 with TRBJ1-6; D is unclear. Trimming removed 0 bases at V and 8 bases at J, with 6 bases between. This CDR3 is 13 amino acids long. Per germline, CDR1 SGDLS and CDR2 YYNGEE. The full variable domain, with the rest looked up from reference TRBV9 and TRBJ1-6, is DSGVTQTPKHLITATGQRVTLRCSPRSGDLSVYWYQQSLDQGLQFLIQYYNGEERAKGNILERFSAQQFPDLHSELNLSSLELGDSALYFCASSVGGHSPLHFGNGTRLTVT.

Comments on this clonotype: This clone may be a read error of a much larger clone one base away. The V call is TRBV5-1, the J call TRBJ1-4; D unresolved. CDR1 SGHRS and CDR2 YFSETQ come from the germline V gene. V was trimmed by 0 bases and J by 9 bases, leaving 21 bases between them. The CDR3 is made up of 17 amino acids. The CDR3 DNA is TGCGCCAGCAGCTTGGGCGGCCATTCGAGGGAGTGGAAAAAACTGTTTTTT. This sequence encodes CASSLGGHSREWKKLFF.

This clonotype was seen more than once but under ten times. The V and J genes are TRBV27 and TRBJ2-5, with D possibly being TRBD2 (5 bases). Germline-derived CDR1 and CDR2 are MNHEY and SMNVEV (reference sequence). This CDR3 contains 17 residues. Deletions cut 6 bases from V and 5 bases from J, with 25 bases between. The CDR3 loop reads CASSPLPRESWVETQYF. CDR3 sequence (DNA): TGTGCCAGCAGCCCACTCCCGAGGGAGTCTTGGGTGGAGACCCAGTACTTC.

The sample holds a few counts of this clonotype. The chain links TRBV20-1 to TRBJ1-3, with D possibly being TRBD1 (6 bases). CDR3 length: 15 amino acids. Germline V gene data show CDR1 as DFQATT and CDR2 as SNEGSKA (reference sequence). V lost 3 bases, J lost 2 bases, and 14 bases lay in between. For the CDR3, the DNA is TGCAGTGCTAGTCTCCAGGGGAACCCTGGAAACACCATATATTTT. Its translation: CSASLQGNPGNTIYF.

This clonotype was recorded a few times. CDR3 residues: CASSPGGGTGELFF. The CDR3 DNA reads TGTGCCAGCAGCCCGGGGGGGGGTACCGGGGAGCTGTTTTTT. The rearrangement links TRBV6-1 to TRBJ2-2, with TRBD2 matching over 8 bases. Trimming took 6 bases from V and 5 from J; bases not matched to a gene: 5. In germline, CDR1 is MNHNS, CDR2 SASEGT. The length of the CDR3 is 14 residues.

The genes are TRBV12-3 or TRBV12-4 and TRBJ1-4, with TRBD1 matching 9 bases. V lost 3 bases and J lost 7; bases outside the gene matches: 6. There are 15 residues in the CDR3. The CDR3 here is CASSFHQGQGEKLFF. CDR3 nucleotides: TGTGCCAGCAGTTTTCATCAGGGACAGGGTGAAAAACTGTTTTTT.

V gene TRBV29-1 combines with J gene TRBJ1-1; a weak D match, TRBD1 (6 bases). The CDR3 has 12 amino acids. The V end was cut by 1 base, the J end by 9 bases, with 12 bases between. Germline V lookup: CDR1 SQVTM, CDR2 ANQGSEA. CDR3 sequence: CSVEGQGPKAFF. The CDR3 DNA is TGCAGCGTTGAAGGCCAGGGGCCGAAAGCTTTCTTT.

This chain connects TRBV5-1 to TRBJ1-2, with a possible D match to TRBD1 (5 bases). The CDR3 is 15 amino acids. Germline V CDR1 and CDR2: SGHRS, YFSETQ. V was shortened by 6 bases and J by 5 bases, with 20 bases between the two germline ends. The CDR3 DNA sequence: TGCGCCAGCACCATTGCCCCCAGGGAGGAGTATGGCTACACCTTC. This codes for CASTIAPREEYGYTF.

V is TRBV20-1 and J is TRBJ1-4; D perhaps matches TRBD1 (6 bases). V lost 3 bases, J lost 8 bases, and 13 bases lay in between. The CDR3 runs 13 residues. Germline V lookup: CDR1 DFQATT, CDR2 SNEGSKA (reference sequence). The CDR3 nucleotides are TGCAGTGCTAGGAGGGAGGGGGACGAAAAACTGTTTTTT. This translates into CSARREGDEKLFF.

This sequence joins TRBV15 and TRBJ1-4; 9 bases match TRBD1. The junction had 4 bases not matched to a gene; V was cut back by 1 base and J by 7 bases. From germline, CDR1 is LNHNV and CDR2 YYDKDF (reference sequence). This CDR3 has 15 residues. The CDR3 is CATSRAGQGREKLFF. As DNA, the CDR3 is TGTGCCACCAGCAGAGCGGGACAGGGACGTGAAAAACTGTTTTTT.

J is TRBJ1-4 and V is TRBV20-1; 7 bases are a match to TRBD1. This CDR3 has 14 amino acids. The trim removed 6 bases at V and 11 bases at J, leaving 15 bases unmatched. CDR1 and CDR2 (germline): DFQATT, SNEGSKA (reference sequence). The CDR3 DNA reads TGCAGTGCCCCCGGGACAGTCGGTCGGGGGAAACTGTTTTTT. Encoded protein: CSAPGTVGRGKLFF.

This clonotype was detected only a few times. CDR3 sequence reads: CASSYGGSYGYTF. In nucleotides, the CDR3 is TGTGCCAGCAGTTACGGAGGGAGCTATGGCTACACCTTC. The rearrangement links TRBV6-5 to TRBJ1-2; no clear D gene. CDR3 length: 13 residues. CDR1 and CDR2 from the germline V gene are MNHEY and SVGAGI. V lost 2 bases to trimming and J lost 4 bases, with 8 bases between them.

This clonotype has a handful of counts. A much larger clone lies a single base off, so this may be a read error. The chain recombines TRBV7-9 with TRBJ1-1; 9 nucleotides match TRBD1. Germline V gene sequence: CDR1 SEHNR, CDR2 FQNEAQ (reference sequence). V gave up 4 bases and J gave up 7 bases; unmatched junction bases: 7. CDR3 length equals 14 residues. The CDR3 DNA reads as TGTGCCAGCAGCTCTCGGACAGGGGACGATGAAGCTTTCTTT. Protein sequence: CASSSRTGDDEAFF.

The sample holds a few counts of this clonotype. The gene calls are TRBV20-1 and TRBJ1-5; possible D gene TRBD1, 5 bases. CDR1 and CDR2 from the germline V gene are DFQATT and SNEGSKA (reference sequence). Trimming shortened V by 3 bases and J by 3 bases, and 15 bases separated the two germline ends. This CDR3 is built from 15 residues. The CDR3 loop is CSARRDQGFNQPQHF. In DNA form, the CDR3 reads TGCAGTGCTAGGAGGGATCAGGGTTTCAATCAGCCCCAGCATTTT.

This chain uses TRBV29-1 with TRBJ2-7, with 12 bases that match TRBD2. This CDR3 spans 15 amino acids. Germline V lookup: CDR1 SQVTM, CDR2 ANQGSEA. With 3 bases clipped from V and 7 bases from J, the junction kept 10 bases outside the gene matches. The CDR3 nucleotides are TGCAGCGTTGAGTTGCCTAGCGGGAGGGTGGAGGAGCAGTACTTC. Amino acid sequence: CSVELPSGRVEEQYF.